This TCR beta chain was captured in a study of T-cell reconstitution after alpha-beta-depleted transplantation in children. This clonotype was counted ten times or more. Preparation of the TCRbeta library used unique molecular identifiers. One entry per CDR3 protein results from TCRdb running MiXCR on the PCR reads. The repertoire includes 200,000 to 300,000 distinct CDR3 sequences, more than 10% of them detected once, and about 2.6% sits in the top ten. V lost 1 base to trimming and J lost 6 bases; unmatched junction nucleotides: 6. This CDR3 spans 14 amino acids. Germline V lookup: CDR1 GTSNPN, CDR2 SVGIG (reference sequence).

The TCR comes from a human donor who donated a stem cell graft to a child with acute lymphoblastic leukemia. The sequencing here drew on PBMCs from the stem cell graft donor, taken from the stem cell graft. This chain uses TRBV30 with TRBJ2-1, with 7 positions matching TRBD1. CDR3 protein: CAWSGDSGFNEQFF. The DNA for the CDR3 is TGTGCCTGGAGTGGGGACAGCGGCTTCAATGAGCAGTTCTTC.